This TCR beta chain was obtained from a study of memory CD4+ T cells and cytomegalovirus serostatus. Single viable CD3+CD4+CD8-CD45RO+ cells were sorted as the memory CD4+ T cells. CMV serostatus came from serum IgG against pp150, pp28, p38, p52. This clone was observed a few times. Its antigen is undetermined. Unmatched junction bases numbered 17, after V lost 4 bases and J lost 0 bases. Germline V gene lookup returns CDR1 KGHSH and CDR2 LQKENI. The CDR3 loop spans 20 amino acids. General observations from the study: Suggested: most of the CMV-linked TCR signature lies in CD4+ memory cells. Median bootstrapped AUC for CMV status was roughly 0.95 originally, 0.75 to 0.91 US-trained.

How the authors handled the data: After removing out-of-frame reads, 2,204,828 distinct TCRbeta sequences remained. The data were produced by immunoSEQ multiplex PCR, yet TCRdb's version contains in-frame clones alone and is incomplete. V, J and clone size derive from that table, while D and trimming were established from the DNA sequence. The sample yields about 96,000 clones, 80% seen once. The clonotype comes from an adult in good health and CMV-seropositive. The sequencing input was memory CD4+ T cells from blood. V usage is TRBV18 and J usage is TRBJ1-3, with 8 nucleotides matching TRBD1. CDR3 bases: TGTGCCAGCTCACGGACCGGACATTTTCAGGGGGCAGCCTCTGGAAACACCATATATTTT. This sequence encodes CASSRTGHFQGAASGNTIYF.